The present T cell receptor (beta chain) was sequenced within a study of technical replicates of blood from a few donors. TCRdb's copy holds only in-frame clones and misses some; the assay was immunoSEQ multiplex PCR. The sample includes 75,000 to 95,000 clones, around 94% of them seen just once. This CDR3 has 13 amino acids. V dropped 4 bases and J dropped 6 bases, with 9 bases sitting between them. The germline V gene has CDR1 MNHNS and CDR2 SASEGT. The sequence was collected from a human donor in good health. V and J are TRBV6-1 and TRBJ2-2, with D uncertain. Sequenced sample: T cells isolated from PBMCs. The CDR3 nucleotides are TGTGCCAGCAGTGTATCAGGTGCCGGGGAGCTGTTTTTT. Amino acids: CASSVSGAGELFF.